This entry features one T cell receptor (beta chain) sequence. Its antigen remains unknown. Trimming shortened V by 2 bases and J by 0 bases, and 11 bases separated the two germline ends. The CDR3 sequence is 15 residues long. CDR1 is SGHDT, CDR2 YYEEEE, per germline. The sample comes from a study of cytomegalovirus exposure and HLA in healthy donors. Notes on the study in general: In a later analysis, HLA-C alleles had the fewest associated TCRs, DRB1 alleles the most. Clonal expansion, a later analysis showed, was greater in HLA-associated TCR beta chains than in equally common others.

Use of 60 Vbeta and 13 Jbeta primers characterized the PCR. Sequenced by immunoSEQ multiplex PCR; TCRdb stores in-frame clones only, minus some. The table includes tens of thousands of clones, roughly 69% detected once. Specimen: PBMCs. The gene calls are TRBV5-6 and TRBJ1-1; TRBD1 might be the D (5 bases). The TCR was taken from a woman in her twenties or thirties in good health and CMV-seronegative. CDR3 region: CASSFFGGVNTEAFF. The CDR3 DNA is TGTGCCAGCAGCTTTTTTGGAGGGGTGAACACTGAAGCTTTCTTT. Complete variable domain (other parts from reference TRBV5-6 and TRBJ1-1): DAGVTQSPTHLIKTRGQQVTLRCSPKSGHDTVSWYQQALGQGPQFIFQYYEEEERQRGNFPDRFSGHQFPNYSSELNVNALLLGDSALYLCASSFFGGVNTEAFFGQGTRLTVV.